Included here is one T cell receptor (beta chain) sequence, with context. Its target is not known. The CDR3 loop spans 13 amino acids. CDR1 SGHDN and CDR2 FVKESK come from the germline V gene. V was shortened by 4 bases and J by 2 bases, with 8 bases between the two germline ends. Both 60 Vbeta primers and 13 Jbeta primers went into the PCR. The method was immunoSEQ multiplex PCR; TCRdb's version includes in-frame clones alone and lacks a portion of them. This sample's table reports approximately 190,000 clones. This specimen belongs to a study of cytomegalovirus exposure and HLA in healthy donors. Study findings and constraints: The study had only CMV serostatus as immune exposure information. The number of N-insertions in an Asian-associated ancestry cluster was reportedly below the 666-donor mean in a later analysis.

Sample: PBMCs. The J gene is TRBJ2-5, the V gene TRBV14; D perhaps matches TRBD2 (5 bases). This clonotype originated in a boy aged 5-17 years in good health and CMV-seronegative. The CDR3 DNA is TGTGCCAGCAGCCGGGCGGGTCAAGAGACCCAGTACTTC. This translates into CASSRAGQETQYF.